This T cell receptor (beta chain) was sequenced in a study of T-cell memory formation after mild COVID-19. Germline CDR1 is SQVTM and CDR2 is ANQGSEA. Trimming left V 1 base short and J 5 bases short, with 14 bases between. This CDR3 contains 14 residues. Regarding the study as a whole: Pre-infection memory already had some responding clones, implying cross-reactive memory joined. Shrinking CD4+ clones resided mostly in CM and EM, and CD8+ ones in EMRA.

The table lists this clonotype with many counts. Antigen: not known. With constant-segment primers, 5'RACE yielded cDNA libraries of TCR alpha and TCR beta that carried sample barcodes and UMIs. Using its own MiXCR run on the 5' RACE reads, TCRdb lists one record per CDR3 protein. The table includes roughly 300,000 distinct CDR3 sequences, approximately 8.4% detected once. The material sequenced was PBMCs or a T cell subset sorted from them (not recorded which). V gene TRBV29-1 combines with J gene TRBJ1-1, with D tentatively TRBD1 (5 bases). The clonotype originates from a man in his late teens or twenties who had mild COVID-19 (a few samples of this study predate the infection). Cell type and time point are not known. CDR3: CSVEVRGGGTEAFF. The CDR3 DNA follows: TGCAGCGTTGAAGTTCGGGGGGGAGGAACTGAAGCTTTCTTT.